This is a list of T cell receptor beta chains from one sample in a study of blood T cell repertoires in COVID-19. Sequencing used immunoSEQ multiplex PCR; TCRdb keeps in-frame clones, though not all of them. The sample records fewer than 70,000 clones, 85% being singletons. Sequences were obtained from peripheral blood. Receptors were obtained from an older man with acute or convalescent COVID-19. The CDR3 runs from the conserved cysteine through the conserved F or W. A D gene is named only where the DNA matches it firmly. Where a row states a size, it is once, few, many or the class of an expanded clone; other rows omit it.

>once|TRBV24-1|TRBD1|TRBJ1-5
TGTGCCATCGGGACAGCAGACAATCAGCCCCAGCATTTT
CAIGTADNQPQHF
>-|TRBV25-1|-|TRBJ1-2
TGTGCCAGCAGTGAGATAGGGGCAGTCTCTTCTAACTATGGCTACACCTTC
CASSEIGAVSSNYGYTF
>once|TRBV7-8|TRBD2|TRBJ2-7
TGTGCCAGCAGCTGGACCACACCTAGCGGGAGTCCCCACGAGCAGTACTTC
CASSWTTPSGSPHEQYF
>-|TRBV15|-|TRBJ1-1
TGTGCCACCAGCAGAGGGGGCAAAGAAGTTGAAGCTTTCTTT
CATSRGGKEVEAFF
>-|TRBV6-5|TRBD1|TRBJ1-5
TGTGCCAGCAGTTCTTCCGGGACAGGGAGGGTACAGCCCCAGCATTTT
CASSSSGTGRVQPQHF
>-|TRBV7-2|-|TRBJ2-1
TGTGCCAGCAGCGACTGGAACTTCTACAATGAGCAGTTCTTC
CASSDWNFYNEQFF
>once|TRBV5-5|-|TRBJ2-2
TGTGCCAGTCGCGAGTTTCGGGCCGGGGAGCTGTTTTTT
CASREFRAGELFF
>-|TRBV19|TRBD2|TRBJ2-7
TGTGCCAGTGGGAGTTCTAGCGGGAGTCGAGAGCAGTACTTC
CASGSSSGSREQYF
>-|TRBV20-1|TRBD2|TRBJ2-7
TGCAGTGCTAGTGCCCAGACGGGAGGGCCCTACGAGCAGTACTTC
CSASAQTGGPYEQYF
>-|TRBV24-1|TRBD2|TRBJ2-3
TGTGCCACCAGACCTAGCGGACGCACAGATACGCAGTATTTT
CATRPSGRTDTQYF
>-|TRBV9|-|TRBJ1-3
TGTGCCAGCAGCGTAGGTCAACACTCTGGAAACACCATATATTTT
CASSVGQHSGNTIYF
>-|TRBV24-1|TRBD1|TRBJ2-7
TGTGCCACCAGTGATCATTTGGGGGACAGGGGCGAGCAGTACTTC
CATSDHLGDRGEQYF